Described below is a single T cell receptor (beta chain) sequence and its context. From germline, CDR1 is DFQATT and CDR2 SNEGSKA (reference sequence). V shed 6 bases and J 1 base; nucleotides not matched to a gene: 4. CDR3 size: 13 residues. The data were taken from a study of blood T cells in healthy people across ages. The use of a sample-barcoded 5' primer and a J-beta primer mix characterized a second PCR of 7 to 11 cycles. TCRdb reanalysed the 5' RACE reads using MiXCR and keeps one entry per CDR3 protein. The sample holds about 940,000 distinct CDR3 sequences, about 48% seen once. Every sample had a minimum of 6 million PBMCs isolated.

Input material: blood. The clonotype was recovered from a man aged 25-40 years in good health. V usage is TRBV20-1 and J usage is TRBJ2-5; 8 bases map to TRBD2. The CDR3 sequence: CSADTSGQETQYF. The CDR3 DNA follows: TGCAGTGCGGACACTAGCGGCCAAGAGACCCAGTACTTC.